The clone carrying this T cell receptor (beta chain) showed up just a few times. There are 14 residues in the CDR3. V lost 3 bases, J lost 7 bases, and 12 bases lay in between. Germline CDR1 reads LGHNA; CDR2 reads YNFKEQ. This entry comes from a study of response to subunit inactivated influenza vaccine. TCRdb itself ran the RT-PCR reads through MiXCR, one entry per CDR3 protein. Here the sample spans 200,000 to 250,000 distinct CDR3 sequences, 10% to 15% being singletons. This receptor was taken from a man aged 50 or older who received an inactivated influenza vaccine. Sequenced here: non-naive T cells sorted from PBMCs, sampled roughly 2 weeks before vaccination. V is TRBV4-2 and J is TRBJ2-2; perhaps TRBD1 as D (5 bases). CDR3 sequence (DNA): TGTGCCAGCAGCCAGACAGAGAAGGGCGGGGAGCTGTTTTTT. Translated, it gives CASSQTEKGGELFF.